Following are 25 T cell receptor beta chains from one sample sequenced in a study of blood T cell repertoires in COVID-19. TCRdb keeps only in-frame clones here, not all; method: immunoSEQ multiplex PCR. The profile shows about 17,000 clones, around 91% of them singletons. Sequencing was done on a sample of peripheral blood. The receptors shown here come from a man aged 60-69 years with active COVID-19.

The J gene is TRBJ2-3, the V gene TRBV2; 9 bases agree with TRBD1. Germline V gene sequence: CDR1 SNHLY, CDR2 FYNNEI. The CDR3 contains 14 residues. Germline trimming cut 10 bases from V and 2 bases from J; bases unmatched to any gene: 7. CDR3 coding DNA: TGTGCCACTCGGACAGGGGAAATCACAGATACGCAGTATTTT. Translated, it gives CATRTGEITDTQYF.

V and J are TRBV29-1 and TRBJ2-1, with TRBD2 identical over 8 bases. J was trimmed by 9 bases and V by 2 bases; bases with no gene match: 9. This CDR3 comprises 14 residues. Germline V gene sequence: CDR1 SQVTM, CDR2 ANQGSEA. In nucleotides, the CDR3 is TGCAGCGTTGAAACCCCGGGGGGGCCGGGTGAGCAGTTCTTC. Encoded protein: CSVETPGGPGEQFF.

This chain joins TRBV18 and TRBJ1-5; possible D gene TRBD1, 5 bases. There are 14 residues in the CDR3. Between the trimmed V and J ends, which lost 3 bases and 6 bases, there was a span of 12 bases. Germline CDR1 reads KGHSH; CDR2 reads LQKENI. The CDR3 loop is CASSPSRGSQPQHF. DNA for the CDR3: TGTGCCAGCTCACCTTCAAGGGGAAGTCAGCCCCAGCATTTT.

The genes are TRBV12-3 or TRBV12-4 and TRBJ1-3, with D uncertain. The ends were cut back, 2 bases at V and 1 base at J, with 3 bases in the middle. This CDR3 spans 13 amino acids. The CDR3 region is CASSLTSGNTIYF. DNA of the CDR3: TGTGCCAGCAGTTTAACATCTGGAAACACCATATATTTT.

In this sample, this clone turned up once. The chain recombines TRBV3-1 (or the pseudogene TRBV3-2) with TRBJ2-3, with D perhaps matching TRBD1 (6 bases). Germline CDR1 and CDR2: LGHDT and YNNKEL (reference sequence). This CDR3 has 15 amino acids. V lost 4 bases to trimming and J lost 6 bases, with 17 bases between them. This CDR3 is CASSPLGQGTDTQYF. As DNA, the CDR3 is TGTGCCAGCAGCCCCCTGGGGCAGGGGACCGATACGCAGTATTTT.

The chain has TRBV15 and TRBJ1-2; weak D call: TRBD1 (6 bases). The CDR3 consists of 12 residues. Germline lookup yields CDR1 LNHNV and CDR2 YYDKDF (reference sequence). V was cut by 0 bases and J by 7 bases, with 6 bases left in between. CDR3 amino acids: CATSRETGGYTF. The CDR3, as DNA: TGTGCCACCAGCAGAGAGACAGGTGGCTACACCTTC.

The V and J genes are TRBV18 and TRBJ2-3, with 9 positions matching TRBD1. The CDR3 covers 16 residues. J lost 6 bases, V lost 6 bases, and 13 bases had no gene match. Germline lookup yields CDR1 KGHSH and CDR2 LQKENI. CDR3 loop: CASSQGQGLYGDTQYF. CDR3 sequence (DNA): TGTGCCAGCTCCCAAGGACAGGGGCTTTATGGGGATACGCAGTATTTT. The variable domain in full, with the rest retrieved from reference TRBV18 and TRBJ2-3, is NAGVMQNPRHLVRRRGQEARLRCSPMKGHSHVYWYRQLPEEGLKFMVYLQKENIIDESGMPKERFSAEFPKEGPSILRIQQVVRGDSAAYFCASSQGQGLYGDTQYFGPGTRLTVL.

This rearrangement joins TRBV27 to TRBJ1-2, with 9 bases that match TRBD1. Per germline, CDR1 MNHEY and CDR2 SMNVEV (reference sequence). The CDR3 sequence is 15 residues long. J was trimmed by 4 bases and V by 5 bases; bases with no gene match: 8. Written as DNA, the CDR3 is TGTGCCAGCAGTCTCAGGACAGGGGCGCGCTATGGCTACACCTTC. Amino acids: CASSLRTGARYGYTF.

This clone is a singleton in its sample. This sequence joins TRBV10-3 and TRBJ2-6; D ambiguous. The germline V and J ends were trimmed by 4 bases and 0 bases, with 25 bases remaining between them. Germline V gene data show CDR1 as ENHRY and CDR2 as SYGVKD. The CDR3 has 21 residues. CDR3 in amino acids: CAISGPILLAGPNSGANVLTF. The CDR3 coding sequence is TGTGCCATCAGTGGCCCCATCCTATTGGCAGGCCCCAACTCTGGGGCCAACGTCCTGACTTTC.

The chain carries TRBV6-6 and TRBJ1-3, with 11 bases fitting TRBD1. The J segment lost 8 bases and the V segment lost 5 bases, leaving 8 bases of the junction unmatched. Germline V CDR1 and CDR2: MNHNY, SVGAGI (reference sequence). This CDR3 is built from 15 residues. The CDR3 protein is CASSHRTGGWDTIYF. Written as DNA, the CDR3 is TGTGCCAGCAGTCACCGGACAGGGGGCTGGGACACCATATATTTT.

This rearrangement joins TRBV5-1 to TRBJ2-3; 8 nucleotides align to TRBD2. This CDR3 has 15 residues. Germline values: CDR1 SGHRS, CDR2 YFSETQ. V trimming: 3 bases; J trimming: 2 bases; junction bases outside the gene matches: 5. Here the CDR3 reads CASSSDGGATDTQYF. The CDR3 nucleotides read TGCGCCAGCAGCTCGGACGGGGGGGCCACAGATACGCAGTATTTT.

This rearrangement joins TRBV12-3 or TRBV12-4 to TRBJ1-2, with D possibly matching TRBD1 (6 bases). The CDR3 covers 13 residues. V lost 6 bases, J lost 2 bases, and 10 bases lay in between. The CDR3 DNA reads TGTGCCAGCAGCCTTGGACAGAACTATGGCTACACCTTC. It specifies CASSLGQNYGYTF.

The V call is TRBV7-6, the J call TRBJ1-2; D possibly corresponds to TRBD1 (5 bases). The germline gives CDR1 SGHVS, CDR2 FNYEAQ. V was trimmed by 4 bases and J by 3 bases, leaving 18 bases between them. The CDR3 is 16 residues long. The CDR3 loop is CASSSSDRLLDYGYTF. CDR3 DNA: TGTGCCAGCAGCTCCTCCGACAGACTCCTTGACTATGGCTACACCTTC. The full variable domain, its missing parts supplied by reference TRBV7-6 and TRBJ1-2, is GAGVSQSPRYKVTKRGQDVALRCDPISGHVSLYWYRQALGQGPEFLTYFNYEAQQDKSGLPNDRFSAERPEGSISTLTIQRTEQRDSAMYRCASSSSDRLLDYGYTFGSGTRLTVV.

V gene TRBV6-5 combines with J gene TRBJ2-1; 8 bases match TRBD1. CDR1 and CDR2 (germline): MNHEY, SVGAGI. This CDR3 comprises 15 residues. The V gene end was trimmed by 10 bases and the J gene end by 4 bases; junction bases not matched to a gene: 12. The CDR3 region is CANIIPGQAYNEQFF. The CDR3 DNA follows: TGTGCCAACATAATCCCGGGACAGGCATACAATGAGCAGTTCTTC.

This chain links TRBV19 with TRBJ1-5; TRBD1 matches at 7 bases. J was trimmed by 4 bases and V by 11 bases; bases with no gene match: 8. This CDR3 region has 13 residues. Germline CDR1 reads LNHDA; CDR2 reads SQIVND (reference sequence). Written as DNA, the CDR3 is TGTGCCTCACGAGGGGGCTTAAATCAGCCCCAGCATTTT. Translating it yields CASRGGLNQPQHF.

The DNA for the CDR3 is TGTGCCAGCAGATACAGGGGAGAGACCCAGTACTTC. Translated, it gives CASRYRGETQYF. The gene calls are TRBV12-3 or TRBV12-4 and TRBJ2-5; 7 positions agree with TRBD1. Germline trimming cut 6 bases from V and 4 bases from J; bases unmatched to any gene: 2. The CDR3 covers 12 residues.

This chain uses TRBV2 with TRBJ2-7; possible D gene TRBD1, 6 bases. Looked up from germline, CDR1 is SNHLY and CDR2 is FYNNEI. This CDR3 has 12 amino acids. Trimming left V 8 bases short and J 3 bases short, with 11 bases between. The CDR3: CASRQDHYEQYV. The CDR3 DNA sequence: TGTGCCAGCCGACAGGATCACTACGAGCAGTACGTC.

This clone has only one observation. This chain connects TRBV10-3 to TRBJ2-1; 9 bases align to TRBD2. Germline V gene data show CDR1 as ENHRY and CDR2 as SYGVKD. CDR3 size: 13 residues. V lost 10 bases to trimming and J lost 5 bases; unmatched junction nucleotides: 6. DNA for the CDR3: TGTGCCAGCTTAGCGGGGGATCACAATGAGCAGTTCTTC. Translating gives CASLAGDHNEQFF.

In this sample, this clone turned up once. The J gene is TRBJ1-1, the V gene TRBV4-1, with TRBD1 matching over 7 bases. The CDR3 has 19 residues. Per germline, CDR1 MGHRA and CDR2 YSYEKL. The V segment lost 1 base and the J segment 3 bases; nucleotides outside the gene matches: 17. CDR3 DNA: TGCGCCAGCAGCCAAGGGGGGGTGGTGAGGGGGCGCGGGGACACTGAAGCTTTCTTT. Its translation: CASSQGGVVRGRGDTEAFF.

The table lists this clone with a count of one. The DNA for the CDR3 is TGTGCCAGAGGGCCGGGGGGACATCTTTATGGCTACACCTTC. This codes for CARGPGGHLYGYTF. The chain is built from TRBV5-3 and TRBJ1-2; weak D call: TRBD1 (6 bases). TRBV5-3 is flagged as an ORF with uncertain function. The V end lost 7 bases, the J end lost 5 bases, and 18 bases lay between the germline ends. The length of the CDR3 is 14 residues.

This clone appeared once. CDR3 DNA: TGTGCCACCAGCAGAGTCCAAGGGGCCCACTACAATGAGCAGTTCTTC. As protein: CATSRVQGAHYNEQFF. The J gene is TRBJ2-1, the V gene TRBV15, with D perhaps TRBD1 (5 bases). Germline V gene lookup returns CDR1 LNHNV and CDR2 YYDKDF (reference sequence). This CDR3 spans 16 amino acids. The ends were cut back, 1 base at V and 3 bases at J, with 13 bases in the middle.

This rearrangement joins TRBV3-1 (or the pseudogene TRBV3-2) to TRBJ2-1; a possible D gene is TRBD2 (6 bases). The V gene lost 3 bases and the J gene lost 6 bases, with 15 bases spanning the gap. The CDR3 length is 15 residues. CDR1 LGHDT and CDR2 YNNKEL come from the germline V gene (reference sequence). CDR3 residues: CASSQEGIWSNEQFF. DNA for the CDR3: TGTGCCAGCAGCCAGGAGGGAATCTGGTCCAATGAGCAGTTCTTC.

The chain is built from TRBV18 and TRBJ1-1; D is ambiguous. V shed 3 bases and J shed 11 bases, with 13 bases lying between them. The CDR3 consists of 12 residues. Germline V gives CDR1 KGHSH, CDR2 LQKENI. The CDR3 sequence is CASSPEQVGAFF. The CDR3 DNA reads TGTGCCAGCTCACCCGAGCAAGTGGGCGCTTTCTTT.

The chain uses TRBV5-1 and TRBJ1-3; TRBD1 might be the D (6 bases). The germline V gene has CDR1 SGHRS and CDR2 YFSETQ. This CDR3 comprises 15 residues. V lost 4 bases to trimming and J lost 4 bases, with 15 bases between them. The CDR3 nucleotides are TGCGCCAGCAGCCCGGGGACAATGGGGGGAAACACCATATATTTT. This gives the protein CASSPGTMGGNTIYF.

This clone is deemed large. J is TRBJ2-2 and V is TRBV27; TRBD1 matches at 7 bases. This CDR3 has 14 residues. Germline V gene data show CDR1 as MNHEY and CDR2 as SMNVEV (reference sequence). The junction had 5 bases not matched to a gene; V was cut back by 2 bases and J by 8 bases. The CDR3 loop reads CASSLGDSRGELFF. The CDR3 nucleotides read TGTGCCAGCAGTTTAGGGGACAGTAGGGGGGAGCTGTTTTTT.